Following are 25 T cell receptor beta chains from one sample sequenced in a study of shared clonotypes between healthy human individuals. Assay: immunoSEQ multiplex PCR; the TCRdb copy retains only in-frame clones and omits some. The sample has around 2,100,000 clones, roughly 95% seen once; the top ten hold approximately 1%. As defined, naive CD8 cells were CD45RO-negative and positively selected for CCR7, with terminally differentiated effector memory CD45RA+ cells excluded. Sequencing input: naive CD8+ T cells sorted from blood. The receptors stem from a man aged 18 to 29 in good health.

This rearrangement joins TRBV6-5 to TRBJ2-7; 12 bases fit TRBD1. This CDR3 is built from 14 residues. Germline values: CDR1 MNHEY, CDR2 SVGAGI. V lost 6 bases and J lost 3; bases outside the gene matches: 3. The CDR3 DNA reads as TGTGCCAGCAGAGGGACAGGGGGCTTCTACGAGCAGTACTTC. Its translation is CASRGTGGFYEQYF.

This clone appeared a few times. CDR3 protein: CASSQNLRGGRKTQYF. CDR3 DNA: TGCGCCAGCAGTCAAAACCTCCGCGGGGGGAGAAAGACCCAGTACTTC. This chain connects TRBV23-1 to TRBJ2-5; 8 bases align to TRBD2. TRBV23-1 has ORF status, its function being uncertain. The CDR3 runs 16 residues. J was trimmed by 6 bases and V by 2 bases; bases with no gene match: 11.

About this clone: Additional DNA sequences in this sample encode the identical CDR3. The chain uses TRBV7-9 and TRBJ1-6; D call uncertain. The CDR3 spans 12 residues. The V end lost 1 base, the J end lost 10 bases, and 5 bases lay between the germline ends. Germline V gene sequence: CDR1 SEHNR, CDR2 FQNEAQ (reference sequence). CDR3 region: CASSLELSPLHF. The CDR3, as DNA: TGTGCCAGCAGCTTAGAGTTATCACCCCTCCACTTT.

The chain has TRBV27 and TRBJ1-6; D is possibly TRBD1 (6 bases). The V end was cut by 6 bases, the J end by 1 base, with 13 bases between. Germline loops: CDR1 MNHEY, CDR2 SMNVEV (reference sequence). The CDR3 runs to 16 residues. The CDR3 nucleotides read TGTGCCAGCAGCTCACAACAGGGATCCTATAATTCACCCCTCCACTTT. This gives the protein CASSSQQGSYNSPLHF.

Only a few counts were recorded for this clone. V is TRBV5-1 and J is TRBJ2-1; 8 nucleotides line up with TRBD2. The CDR3 sequence is 16 residues long. The V gene's germline CDR1 is SGHRS and CDR2 YFSETQ. The V gene end was trimmed by 0 bases and the J gene end by 0 bases; junction bases not matched to a gene: 2. The CDR3 nucleotides are TGCGCCAGCAGCTTGGAGGCGGGAGGCTCCTACAATGAGCAGTTCTTC. The encoded protein is CASSLEAGGSYNEQFF.

This chain links TRBV13 with TRBJ2-7, with 13 bases lining up with TRBD2. The CDR3 contains 18 residues. V shed 6 bases and J 3 bases; nucleotides not matched to a gene: 14. Germline values: CDR1 PRHDT, CDR2 FYEKMQ (reference sequence). CDR3 nucleotides: TGTGCCAGCAGTCCCCCAGTCGGGACTAGCGGGACCATCTACGAGCAGTACTTC. It specifies CASSPPVGTSGTIYEQYF.

This sequence joins TRBV27 and TRBJ2-1; 8 bases map to TRBD2. This CDR3 has 15 amino acids. Trimming at V came to 5 bases and at J to 3 bases, leaving 6 bases not matched to a gene. The V gene's germline CDR1 is MNHEY and CDR2 SMNVEV (reference sequence). CDR3 in DNA: TGTGCCAGCAGTCCTGTAGCGGGAATCTACAATGAGCAGTTCTTC. This codes for CASSPVAGIYNEQFF.

The chain combines TRBV21-1 with TRBJ1-1; the table's D call, TRBD1, was not checked against the DNA. TRBV21-1 is termed a pseudogene. CDR3 length: 17 amino acids. This chain's CDR3 is CASSGLGTGGKNTEAFF. CDR3 in DNA: TGTGCCAGCAGCGGCCTCGGGACAGGGGGAAAGAACACTGAAGCTTTCTTT.

This sequence joins TRBV4-3 and TRBJ2-4, with a possible D match to TRBD1 (5 bases). The length of the CDR3 is 17 residues. Germline values: CDR1 LGHNA, CDR2 YSLEER. The germline V and J ends were trimmed by 0 bases and 9 bases, with 21 bases remaining between them. Written as DNA, the CDR3 is TGCGCCAGCAGCCAAGAGGTATGGGGCAGGAGCGTCGTCATTCAGTACTTC. Translation: CASSQEVWGRSVVIQYF.

This sequence joins TRBV6-1 and TRBJ1-1; D unresolved. CDR1 is MNHNS, CDR2 SASEGT, per germline. V dropped 0 bases and J dropped 5 bases, with 13 bases sitting between them. There are 15 residues in the CDR3. The CDR3 coding sequence is TGTGCCAGCAGTGAAGCGGACTCCATGAGGACTGAAGCTTTCTTT. Protein: CASSEADSMRTEAFF.

This clone was recorded only once. The chain is built from TRBV6-5 and TRBJ2-7; D may be TRBD2 (7 bases). V lost 6 bases and J 5 bases, leaving 20 bases between the germline ends. Germline CDR1 MNHEY, CDR2 SVGAGI. The CDR3 covers 15 residues. The CDR3 nucleotides are TGTGCCAGCAGCTACGGGGGGCCGGTAGGTAACGAGCAGTACTTC. As protein: CASSYGGPVGNEQYF.

The chain is built from TRBV30 and TRBJ1-4, with 7 bases aligning to TRBD1. The length of the CDR3 is 12 residues. V shed 5 bases and J 7 bases; nucleotides not matched to a gene: 4. Germline CDR1 and CDR2: GTSNPN and SVGIG (reference sequence). CDR3 bases: TGTGCCTGGGGGGACAGCGGTGAAAAACTGTTTTTT. It translates to CAWGDSGEKLFF.

About this clone: Other DNA sequences in the sample encode the same CDR3. The chain recombines TRBV7-9 with TRBJ2-7, with 15 nucleotides matching TRBD2. CDR1 is SEHNR, CDR2 FQNEAQ, per germline (reference sequence). This CDR3 is 16 amino acids long. V gave up 5 bases and J gave up 3 bases; unmatched junction bases: 5. The CDR3 region has the DNA TGTGCCAGCAGCGGGGGACTAGCGGGAGGTAGCTACGAGCAGTACTTC. Protein sequence: CASSGGLAGGSYEQYF.

There are a few counts of this clone. V is TRBV19 and J is TRBJ1-6; D uncertain. Per germline, CDR1 LNHDA and CDR2 SQIVND (reference sequence). The CDR3 consists of 15 residues. Trimming shortened V by 6 bases and J by 8 bases, and 17 bases separated the two germline ends. CDR3 nucleotides: TGTGCCAGTAGCATTTGGATGTCCGAGGATTCACCCCTCCACTTT. It codes for CASSIWMSEDSPLHF.

V and J are TRBV5-1 and TRBJ2-2; TRBD1 matches 9 bases. The V and J ends lost 5 bases and 5 bases, in that order; junction bases with no gene match: 10. Germline V lookup: CDR1 SGHRS, CDR2 YFSETQ. CDR3 size: 16 residues. CDR3 in DNA: TGCGCCAGCAGGCAAACACAGGGGGCGAGGACCGGGGAGCTGTTTTTT. Protein sequence: CASRQTQGARTGELFF. Full variable domain (missing parts from reference TRBV5-1 and TRBJ2-2): KAGVTQTPRYLIKTRGQQVTLSCSPISGHRSVSWYQQTPGQGLQFLFEYFSETQRNKGNFPGRFSGRQFSNSRSEMNVSTLELGDSALYLCASRQTQGARTGELFFGEGSRLTVL.

In the case of this clone: The germline gene is not matched at one end of the junction; a read error may be the cause. This chain connects TRBV7-7 to TRBJ2-5; 12 bases fit TRBD2. This CDR3 has 16 residues. Looked up from germline, CDR1 is SSHAT and CDR2 is FNYEAQ (reference sequence). As DNA, the CDR3 is TGTGCTAGCAGCAGCGGACTAGCGGGGCCACAAGAGACCCAGTACTTC. It translates to CASSSGLAGPQETQYF.

To note about this clone: Additional DNA sequences in this sample encode the identical CDR3. V and J are TRBV29-1 and TRBJ2-5; D call uncertain. The CDR3 is 12 amino acids. The germline V gene has CDR1 SQVTM and CDR2 ANQGSEA. V shed 1 base and J shed 2 bases, with 5 bases lying between them. The CDR3 here is CSVEGLQETQYF. The CDR3 DNA follows: TGCAGCGTTGAAGGACTGCAAGAGACCCAGTACTTC.

A remark on this clone: Other nucleotide sequences in the sample specify the same CDR3. The V gene is TRBV9, the J gene TRBJ2-6, with D unclear. Trimming pared 4 bases from V and 0 bases from J, leaving 8 bases between. This CDR3 comprises 15 residues. CDR1 is SGDLS and CDR2 is YYNGEE in the germline V gene. In nucleotides, the CDR3 is TGTGCCAGCAGCCTTCTACTCTCTGGGGCCAACGTCCTGACTTTC. Its protein product is CASSLLLSGANVLTF.

The rearrangement joins TRBV14 to TRBJ1-1; D is possibly TRBD1 (6 bases). The CDR3 length is 15 residues. CDR1 is SGHDN, CDR2 FVKESK, per germline. Between the trimmed V and J ends, which lost 3 bases and 1 base, there was a span of 12 bases. CDR3 nucleotides: TGTGCCAGCAGCCACCTACAGGGCTGGAACACTGAAGCTTTCTTT. Protein: CASSHLQGWNTEAFF.

This clone was counted only a few times. The chain recombines TRBV9 with TRBJ1-6, with TRBD1 matching 7 bases. The CDR3 runs to 13 residues. V lost 4 bases to trimming and J lost 10 bases; unmatched junction nucleotides: 5. Germline CDR1 SGDLS, CDR2 YYNGEE. CDR3 DNA: TGTGCCAGCAGCTTAGAGGGGGCCTCACCCCTCCACTTT. As protein: CASSLEGASPLHF. The whole variable domain, remainder taken from reference TRBV9 and TRBJ1-6, is DSGVTQTPKHLITATGQRVTLRCSPRSGDLSVYWYQQSLDQGLQFLIQYYNGEERAKGNILERFSAQQFPDLHSELNLSSLELGDSALYFCASSLEGASPLHFGNGTRLTVT.

This sequence joins TRBV2 and TRBJ2-7; 8 positions match TRBD2. This CDR3 is built from 17 residues. V lost 5 bases, J lost 2 bases, and 14 bases stayed unmatched. Germline values: CDR1 SNHLY, CDR2 FYNNEI. CDR3 DNA: TGTGCCAGCAGTTCGGGGCCGAGCGGGGGAGAACCCTACGAGCAGTACTTC. This translates into CASSSGPSGGEPYEQYF.

Remarks on this clone: The same CDR3 can be traced to other DNA sequences in this sample. The chain links TRBV27 to TRBJ2-1; 7 positions agree with TRBD1. The CDR3 loop spans 13 amino acids. J gave up 6 bases and V 4 bases, and 3 bases lay outside the gene matches. Germline lookup yields CDR1 MNHEY and CDR2 SMNVEV (reference sequence). The DNA for the CDR3 is TGTGCCAGCAGTTCAGACAGGGCCAATGAGCAGTTCTTC. Its translation is CASSSDRANEQFF.

Remarks on this clone: The identical CDR3 is also encoded by other nucleotide sequences in the sample. This sequence joins TRBV6-5 and TRBJ2-2, with D hard to call. Germline-derived CDR1 and CDR2 are MNHEY and SVGAGI. V shed 1 base and J shed 1 base, with 7 bases lying between them. The CDR3 loop spans 15 amino acids. The CDR3 sequence: CASSYLAGNTGELFF. The CDR3 DNA follows: TGTGCCAGCAGTTACTTGGCTGGGAACACCGGGGAGCTGTTTTTT.

The rearrangement joins TRBV6-5 to TRBJ1-2; 9 bases fit TRBD1. The V gene's germline CDR1 is MNHEY and CDR2 SVGAGI. The CDR3 length is 15 residues. The junction had 10 bases not matched to a gene; V was cut back by 5 bases and J by 6 bases. The CDR3 region has the DNA TGTGCCAGCAGTCCCGGGACAGGGTTCGTGGATGGCTACACCTTC. It encodes CASSPGTGFVDGYTF.

The gene calls are TRBV29-1 and TRBJ1-1; no clear D. The V gene's germline CDR1 is SQVTM and CDR2 ANQGSEA. V was cut by 0 bases and J by 10 bases, with 9 bases left in between. CDR3 size: 11 residues. This CDR3 reads CSVEEGILAFF. The CDR3 DNA reads TGCAGCGTTGAAGAAGGGATTTTAGCTTTCTTT. The complete variable domain, with remaining parts taken from reference TRBV29-1 and TRBJ1-1, reads SAVISQKPSRDICQRGTSLTIQCQVDSQVTMMFWYRQQPGQSLTLIATANQGSEATYESGFVIDKFPISRPNLTFSTLTVSNMSPEDSSIYLCSVEEGILAFFGQGTRLTVV.